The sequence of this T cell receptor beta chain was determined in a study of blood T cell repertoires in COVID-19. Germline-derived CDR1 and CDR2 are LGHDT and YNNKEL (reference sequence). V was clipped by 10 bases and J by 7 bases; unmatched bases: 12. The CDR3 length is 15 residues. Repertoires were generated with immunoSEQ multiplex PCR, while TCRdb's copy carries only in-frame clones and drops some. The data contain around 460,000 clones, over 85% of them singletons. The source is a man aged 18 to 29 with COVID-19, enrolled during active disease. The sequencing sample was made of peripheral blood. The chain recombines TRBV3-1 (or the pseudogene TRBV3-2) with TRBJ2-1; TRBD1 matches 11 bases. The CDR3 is CAISTPGQGDNEQFF. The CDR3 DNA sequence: TGTGCCATTTCTACTCCGGGACAGGGGGATAATGAGCAGTTCTTC.